The following is a TCR beta chain sequence with its context. The antigen remains undetermined. Samples were taken several times over chemoradiotherapy. TCRdb's table, derived via immunoSEQ multiplex PCR, lists solely in-frame clones and lacks some. In the table there are 1,500 to 2,000 clones, more than 70% of which are singletons. The data belong to a study of chemoradiotherapy in HPV16-positive cancers. Study information: Functional T-cell assays on two HPV16-positive patients' cells defined candidate HPV-specific clones and common TCR motifs.

The CDR3 spans 14 residues. Germline loops: CDR1 KGHSH, CDR2 LQKENI. V was shortened by 3 bases and J by 6 bases, with 13 bases between the two germline ends. Broader study findings: The functional HPV-specific definition rests on just a couple of HPV16-positive patients. Better recurrence-free survival went with HPV-responsive T-cell expansion in HPV16-positive patients.

The chain employs TRBV18 and TRBJ2-3; D is tentatively TRBD1 or TRBD2 (5 bases each). This receptor was obtained from a human donor with HPV-associated anogenital cancer. The sequencing used tumor tissue, collected from a patient who underwent chemoradiotherapy. The CDR3 DNA is TGTGCCAGCTCACCCGGGATGAAGGGGGATACGCAGTATTTT. Encoded protein: CASSPGMKGDTQYF.